This TCR beta chain emerged from a study of blood T cell repertoires in COVID-19. As for the study in general: Acute and convalescent COVID-19 specimens originated in the United States, Italy and Spain.

Original processing methods: Reference gene primer amplification gave estimated nucleated cell counts. Profiling relied on immunoSEQ multiplex PCR, and the TCRdb table lists in-frame clones only, not all of them. V, J and clone size derive from that table, while D and trimming were established from the DNA sequence. The table shows about 80,000 clones, with roughly four fifths occurring only once. The CDR3 has 14 residues. V dropped 4 bases and J dropped 4 bases, with 11 bases sitting between them. The V gene's germline CDR1 is SNHLY and CDR2 FYNNEI. The rearrangement links TRBV2 to TRBJ1-5; D might be TRBD1 (5 bases). What was sequenced was peripheral blood. The TCR originated in a human donor in a cohort sampled during active COVID-19. CDR3 DNA sequence: TGTGCCAGCAGTGGACAGCTCGGGAATCAGCCCCAGCATTTT. It yields the protein CASSGQLGNQPQHF.